This T cell receptor beta chain was obtained from a study of cytomegalovirus exposure and HLA in healthy donors. Study-level findings and limits: Near-uniform donor sequencing depth was presumed by presence/absence analyses.

PCR involved 60 Vbeta and 13 Jbeta primers. Profiled with immunoSEQ multiplex PCR; TCRdb holds only in-frame clones, not every one. This sample yields approximately 140,000 clones, of which about 77% are seen a single time; around 1.7% belongs to the top ten. Trimming left V 3 bases short and J 1 base short, with 11 bases between. Per germline, CDR1 LNHDA and CDR2 SQIVND (reference sequence). The CDR3 is 15 amino acids. Points on this clone: As yet, its antigen is unknown.

Material: PBMCs. The TCR sequence derives from a female donor in good health and CMV-seronegative. The chain combines TRBV19 with TRBJ2-3; D perhaps matches TRBD2 (6 bases). The CDR3 protein is CASSIGGLGTDTQYF. The CDR3 bases are TGTGCCAGTAGTATCGGGGGTTTAGGCACAGATACGCAGTATTTT.